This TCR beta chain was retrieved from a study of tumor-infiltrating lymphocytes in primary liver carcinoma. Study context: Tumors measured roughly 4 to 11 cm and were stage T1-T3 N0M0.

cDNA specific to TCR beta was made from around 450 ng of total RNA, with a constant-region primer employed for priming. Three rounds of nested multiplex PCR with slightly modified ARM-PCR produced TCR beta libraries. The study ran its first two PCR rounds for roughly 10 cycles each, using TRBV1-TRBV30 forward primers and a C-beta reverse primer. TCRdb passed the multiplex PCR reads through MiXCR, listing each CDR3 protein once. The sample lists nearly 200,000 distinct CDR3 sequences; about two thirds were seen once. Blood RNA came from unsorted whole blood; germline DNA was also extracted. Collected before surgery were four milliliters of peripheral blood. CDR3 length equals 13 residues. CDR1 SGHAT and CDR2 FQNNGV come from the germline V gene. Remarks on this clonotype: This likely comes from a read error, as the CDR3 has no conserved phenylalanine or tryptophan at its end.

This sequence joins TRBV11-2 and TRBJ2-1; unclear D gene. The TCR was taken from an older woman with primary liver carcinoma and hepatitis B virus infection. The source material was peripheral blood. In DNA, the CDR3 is TGTGCTAGCAGCTTAGACCGGGTAAGAGAGCAGTTCTCT. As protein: CASSLDRVREQFS.